Listed below are T cell receptor beta chains from one sample, sequenced in a study of T cells in localized non-small cell lung cancer. Clones were read by immunoSEQ multiplex PCR, and TCRdb kept only the in-frame ones, dropping some. The data show roughly 24,000 clones, about 91% seen once. The sequences come from peripheral blood, collected before any cancer treatment. The receptors were gathered from a female donor of 60 years or more with stage II squamous cell lung carcinoma. The CDR3 runs from the conserved cysteine through the conserved F or W. A D gene is named only where the DNA matches it firmly. The listing skips clone size in some rows; elsewhere it reads once, few, many or a size class.

11,TRBV10-3,NA,TRBJ1-2,NA,CAIKVVRGYTF,TGTGCCATCAAGGTCGTCCGTGGCTACACCTTC
13,TRBV19,NA,TRBJ1-1,NA,CASSMSRKTEAFF,TGTGCCAGTAGTATGTCCAGGAAGACTGAAGCTTTCTTT
10,TRBV6-6,TRBD2,TRBJ2-5,NA,CAVGEGTQYF,TGTGCCGTTGGGGAGGGGACCCAGTACTTC
17,TRBV11-1,NA,TRBJ2-2,once,CASSPHVGGTNTGELFF,TGTGCCAGCAGCCCGCATGTGGGGGGCACTAACACCGGGGAGCTGTTTTTT
11,TRBV6-5,NA,TRBJ2-7,NA,CASSLQGEQYF,TGTGCCAGCAGCCTACAGGGCGAGCAGTACTTC
15,TRBV5-1,NA,TRBJ1-4,once,CASSLGNPTNEKLFF,TGCGCCAGCAGCTTGGGAAATCCAACTAATGAAAAACTGTTTTTT
16,TRBV7-2,NA,TRBJ1-4,NA,CASSPQGGKTNEKLFF,TGTGCCAGCAGCCCGCAGGGAGGGAAAACTAATGAAAAACTGTTTTTT
15,TRBV4-3,NA,TRBJ1-1,NA,CASSQAWHTNTEAFF,TGCGCCAGCAGCCAAGCTTGGCACACGAACACTGAAGCTTTCTTT
16,TRBV11-2,NA,TRBJ2-6,NA,CASSPGARAGANVLTF,TGTGCCAGCAGCCCGGGGGCTAGGGCTGGGGCCAACGTCCTGACTTTC
17,TRBV7-6,TRBD1,TRBJ2-7,NA,CASSLLPPGQGDYEQYF,TGTGCCAGCAGCTTATTACCTCCGGGACAGGGGGACTACGAGCAGTACTTC
17,TRBV7-2,TRBD2,TRBJ2-7,NA,CASSLASSGRPSYEQYF,TGTGCCAGCAGCTTAGCGAGTAGCGGGAGGCCCAGCTACGAGCAGTACTTC
15,TRBV4-1,TRBD1,TRBJ2-7,NA,CASSSRTGGLYEQYF,TGCGCCAGCAGCTCCAGGACAGGTGGGTTGTACGAGCAGTACTTC
17,TRBV7-2,NA,TRBJ1-5,few,CASSQRGGQLGNQPQHF,TGTGCCAGCAGCCAGCGGGGGGGTCAGTTAGGCAATCAGCCCCAGCATTTT
12,TRBV12-2,NA,TRBJ2-3,NA,CASRLVGGRRYF,TGTGCAAGTCGCTTAGTTGGGGGGAGGCGGTATTTT
14,TRBV6-4,TRBD2,TRBJ2-3,NA,CASATSESTDTQYF,TGTGCCAGTGCCACTAGCGAGAGCACAGATACGCAGTATTTT
14,TRBV7-2,TRBD1,TRBJ1-1,NA,CASSSTGGRSEAFF,TGTGCCAGCAGCTCAACAGGGGGTAGATCTGAAGCTTTCTTT
15,TRBV6-5,TRBD1,TRBJ1-6,NA,CASSRAGQGGSPLHF,TGTGCCAGCAGCCGGGCGGGACAGGGGGGATCACCCCTCCACTTT
15,TRBV19,NA,TRBJ1-5,NA,CASSKPGGMGQPQHF,TGTGCCAGTAGTAAGCCGGGAGGAATGGGTCAGCCCCAGCATTTT
13,TRBV6-5,NA,TRBJ1-1,NA,CASRADSYTEAFF,TGTGCCAGCAGAGCGGACAGCTACACTGAAGCTTTCTTT
15,TRBV10-1,NA,TRBJ2-4,NA,CASSERGPAKNIQYF,TGCGCCAGCAGTGAGCGGGGTCCAGCCAAAAACATTCAGTACTTC
15,TRBV7-3,NA,TRBJ2-1,NA,CASSLMSPIRNEQFF,TGTGCCAGCAGCTTAATGAGTCCGATACGCAATGAGCAGTTCTTC
13,TRBV5-4,NA,TRBJ2-1,NA,CASNPQGTGEQFF,TGTGCCAGCAACCCCCAGGGTACCGGTGAGCAGTTCTTC
15,TRBV11-2,TRBD1,TRBJ1-5,NA,CASSLGDREGQPQHF,TGTGCCAGCAGCTTAGGGGACAGGGAAGGTCAGCCCCAGCATTTT
9,TRBV5-6,NA,TRBJ2-3,NA,CASSLGPYF,TGTGCCAGCAGCCTCGGGCCCTATTTT
12,TRBV2,NA,TRBJ1-1,NA,CASSVPNTEAFF,TGTGCCAGCAGCGTCCCGAACACTGAAGCTTTCTTT
12,TRBV28,NA,TRBJ2-7,NA,CASNKQGYEQYF,TGTGCCAGCAACAAACAGGGCTACGAGCAGTACTTC
13,TRBV30,NA,TRBJ1-6,NA,CAWGPGQAAPLHF,TGTGCCTGGGGCCCCGGGCAGGCAGCACCCCTCCACTTT
16,TRBV7-2,TRBD2,TRBJ2-2,NA,CASSHGIGSGSGELFF,TGTGCCAGCAGCCACGGGATCGGAAGCGGGAGCGGGGAGCTGTTTTTT
14,TRBV11-2,NA,TRBJ2-7,NA,CASSLAQRSYEQYF,TGTGCCAGCAGCTTAGCCCAGAGATCCTACGAGCAGTACTTC
13,TRBV7-2,NA,TRBJ1-2,NA,CASSPEIGGGYTF,TGTGCCAGCAGCCCGGAGATCGGGGGTGGCTACACCTTC
15,TRBV7-7,TRBD1,TRBJ2-5,NA,CASSLVRTGAETQYF,TGTGCTAGCAGCTTGGTTCGGACAGGGGCCGAGACCCAGTACTTC
14,TRBV18,NA,TRBJ1-1,NA,CASSQGLRNTEAFF,TGTGCCAGCTCACAGGGGTTGAGAAACACTGAAGCTTTCTTT
15,TRBV7-9,TRBD2,TRBJ2-7,NA,CASSYPTSGSYGQYF,TGTGCCAGCAGCTATCCGACTAGCGGGTCTTACGGGCAGTACTTC
16,TRBV10-3,TRBD1,TRBJ1-2,NA,CAISELEGAEVYGYTF,TGTGCCATCAGTGAGCTAGAGGGGGCGGAGGTCTATGGCTACACCTTC
15,TRBV7-2,NA,TRBJ1-2,NA,CASSLALFFNYGYTF,TGTGCCAGCAGCTTAGCGCTCTTCTTTAACTATGGCTACACCTTC
19,TRBV4-3,TRBD1,TRBJ2-7,once,CASSQDFSGTGTGYYEQYF,TGCGCCAGCAGCCAAGATTTTTCCGGGACCGGGACAGGGTACTACGAGCAGTACTTC
18,TRBV5-1,NA,TRBJ1-2,NA,CASSLARQTAGARNGYTF,TGCGCCAGCAGCCTCGCCCGTCAGACAGCGGGGGCGCGAAATGGCTACACCTTC
15,TRBV7-3,TRBD1,TRBJ2-7,NA,CASSLNRGQAYEQYF,TGTGCCAGCAGCTTAAACAGGGGTCAAGCCTACGAGCAGTACTTC
16,TRBV19,NA,TRBJ1-5,NA,CASSILGDGDFEPQHF,TGTGCCAGTAGTATTTTAGGGGACGGTGATTTTGAACCCCAGCATTTT
16,TRBV5-6,NA,TRBJ1-1,NA,CASSLVKGGGQGRFFF,TGTGCCAGCAGCTTGGTAAAAGGGGGAGGGCAGGGACGATTTTTCTTT
13,TRBV5-6,NA,TRBJ2-3,NA,CASSLPSTDTQYF,TGTGCCAGCAGCTTACCTAGCACAGATACGCAGTATTTT